The entry below gives a single T cell receptor beta chain sequence along with its context. CDR1 LNHNV and CDR2 YYDKDF come from the germline V gene (reference sequence). The CDR3 sequence is 13 residues long. The V and J ends lost 5 bases and 8 bases respectively, with 13 bases between them. The data are from a study of blood T cell repertoires in COVID-19. Background on the study: The samples span acute and convalescent COVID-19 from the United States, Italy and Spain.

Participants spanned ages about 18 to 95 years and resided in about 25 US areas. Donors in Cohort 3 who had recovered were those with two negative PCRs, healthcare professional clearance, or resolution of their symptoms. As originally analysed: Estimation of nucleated cell counts was performed using reference gene primer amplification. The assay was immunoSEQ multiplex PCR, and TCRdb's table has in-frame clones only and misses some. The V and J calls and clone size were taken over from that table, and D and trimming were inferred from the DNA. Of approximately 300,000 clones listed, more than 85% are singletons.

This receptor was taken from a woman younger than 45 who had recovered from COVID-19. The sequencing sample was made of PBMCs or T cells enriched from blood (not recorded which). The chain couples TRBV15 to TRBJ2-1, with D unclear. In DNA form, the CDR3 reads TGTGCCACCAGCCCGTCCCTTCGGGATGAGCAGTTCTTC. Amino acid sequence: CATSPSLRDEQFF.